Following are 2 T cell receptor beta chains from one sample sequenced in a study of tumor and adjacent non-tumor tissue in lung cancer. No cell sorting was done before RNA was extracted from the tissue. A modified ARM-PCR protocol with three rounds of nested PCR amplified TCRbeta. Using its own MiXCR run on the multiplex PCR reads, TCRdb lists one record per CDR3 protein. This repertoire shows roughly 220,000 distinct CDR3 sequences, roughly 70% found once; its top ten account for 20% to 25%. The source material was lung tumor tissue. The receptor set was obtained from a man between 60 and 70 years old with non-small cell lung cancer.

This clonotype was detected many times. The CDR3 DNA follows: TGCAGTGCTAGAAACTCGGACAGGGGGCGCAGCGAGACCCAGTACTTC. It codes for CSARNSDRGRSETQYF. V is TRBV20-1 and J is TRBJ2-5; 11 positions agree with TRBD1. Germline CDR1 is DFQATT and CDR2 is SNEGSKA (reference sequence). The CDR3 loop spans 16 amino acids. With V trimmed by 2 bases and J by 5 bases, 10 bases remained unmatched.

This clonotype was observed many times. The rearrangement links TRBV4-3 to TRBJ2-7; unclear D gene. The CDR3 is 14 residues long. Germline V gene data show CDR1 as LGHNA and CDR2 as YSLEER. Trimming removed 2 bases from V and 1 base from J, with 9 bases in between. The CDR3 sequence: CASSQILGSYEQYF. The CDR3 DNA reads as TGCGCCAGCAGCCAAATACTGGGTTCCTACGAGCAGTACTTC.